Listed below are T cell receptor beta chains from one sample, sequenced in a study of beta chain features in type 1 diabetes. The assay was immunoSEQ multiplex PCR, and TCRdb's table has in-frame clones only and misses some. The sample has under 950,000 clones; 17% are singletons. Sequencing used naive CD4+ T cells from blood. All receptors come from a woman aged 18-29 years in good health. CDR3s include the opening cysteine and the closing phenylalanine or tryptophan. D genes are given only for firm matches. Size values are once, few and many counts, or a class for expanded clones, and some rows have none.

j_call | clone_size | v_call | d_call | cdr3_aa | cdr3_nt
TRBJ2-3 | few | TRBV7-2 | . | CASSLGVLDTQYF | TGTGCCAGCAGCCTGGGCGTCCTAGATACGCAGTATTTT
TRBJ2-1 | . | TRBV7-2 | . | CASSLGSSSYNEQFF | TGTGCCAGCAGCTTAGGGAGTAGCTCCTACAATGAGCAGTTCTTC
TRBJ2-7 | . | TRBV7-2 | . | CASSSVRGTYEQYF | TGTGCCAGCAGCTCAGTTCGGGGGACCTACGAGCAGTACTTC
TRBJ2-2 | few | TRBV2 | . | CASRGTLRQGTSNTGELFF | TGTGCCAGCAGGGGGACTCTTCGACAGGGCACGTCGAACACCGGGGAGCTGTTTTTT
TRBJ2-3 | few | TRBV27 | TRBD2 | CASGKRGSTDTQYF | TGTGCCAGCGGGAAGCGGGGTAGCACAGATACGCAGTATTTT
TRBJ1-2 | few | TRBV5-6 | . | CASSFGRTYTF | TGTGCCAGCAGCTTCGGACGCACCTACACCTTC
TRBJ2-3 | few | TRBV18 | . | CASSPRSVGTDTQYF | TGTGCCAGCTCACCAAGAAGCGTGGGTACAGATACGCAGTATTTT
TRBJ1-2 | . | TRBV4-3 | . | CASSQGPRAAYGYTF | TGCGCCAGCAGCCAAGGGCCCAGGGCCGCCTATGGCTACACCTTC
TRBJ2-5 | . | TRBV28 | . | CASSSGPQETQYF | TGTGCCAGCAGCAGCGGACCCCAAGAGACCCAGTACTTC
TRBJ1-5 | few | TRBV28 | TRBD1 | CASRPGQGAFNQPQHF | TGTGCCAGCAGGCCGGGACAGGGGGCTTTCAATCAGCCCCAGCATTTT
TRBJ1-1 | few | TRBV18 | . | CASSPTGPVRKAFF | TGTGCCAGCTCACCGACAGGCCCGGTGAGGAAAGCTTTCTTT
TRBJ1-1 | . | TRBV18 | . | CASSGRGPPEAFF | TGTGCCAGCTCAGGCAGGGGCCCACCTGAAGCTTTCTTT
TRBJ2-1 | few | TRBV5-4 | . | CASSLSGWVNEQFF | TGTGCCAGCAGCTTGTCTGGCTGGGTGAATGAGCAGTTCTTC
TRBJ2-5 | . | TRBV19 | TRBD2 | CASSIAGRPGETQYF | TGTGCCAGTTCAATAGCGGGAAGGCCGGGAGAGACCCAGTACTTC
TRBJ2-7 | few | TRBV5-1 | . | CASSLLPSSYEQYF | TGCGCCAGCAGCTTACTACCGAGCTCCTACGAGCAGTACTTC
TRBJ2-7 | few | TRBV13 | TRBD2 | CASSLVAGGYEQYF | TGTGCCAGCAGCTTAGTGGCGGGAGGCTACGAGCAGTACTTC
TRBJ2-5 | . | TRBV21-1 | . | CASSSSGLQETQYF | TGTGCCAGCAGCTCTTCGGGACTACAAGAGACCCAGTACTTC
TRBJ2-7 | . | TRBV5-1 | . | CASSPRTDSYEQYF | TGCGCCAGCAGCCCCAGGACTGATAGCTACGAGCAGTACTTC
TRBJ2-1 | . | TRBV5-4 | . | CASSLLGGNEQFF | TGTGCCAGCAGCTTGCTTGGGGGGAATGAGCAGTTCTTC
TRBJ1-1 | . | TRBV5-1 | . | CTSSRRENTEAFF | TGCACCAGCAGCAGACGGGAGAACACTGAAGCTTTCTTT
TRBJ2-3 | few | TRBV25-1 | . | CASSESRTQYF | TGTGCCAGCAGTGAATCCCGGACGCAGTATTTT
TRBJ2-1 | few | TRBV7-9 | . | CASSDGNSWEQFF | TGTGCCAGCAGCGATGGGAATAGCTGGGAGCAGTTCTTC
TRBJ1-1 | . | TRBV28 | . | CASSLSSTEAFF | TGTGCCAGCAGTTTATCGAGCACTGAAGCTTTCTTT
TRBJ1-1 | . | TRBV2 | . | CASRSEWGNTEAFF | TGTGCCAGCAGATCAGAGTGGGGGAACACTGAAGCTTTCTTT
TRBJ2-1 | few | TRBV6-5 | . | CASSTQGHNEQFF | TGTGCCAGCAGCACACAGGGTCACAATGAGCAGTTCTTC
TRBJ2-2 | few | TRBV5-1 | . | CASSPEVNPGELFF | TGCGCCAGCAGCCCGGAGGTGAATCCCGGGGAGCTGTTTTTT
TRBJ1-2 | . | TRBV5-4 | . | CASSLERRDTYGYTF | TGTGCCAGCAGCTTGGAGAGGCGTGACACCTATGGCTACACCTTC
TRBJ2-4 | . | TRBV19 | TRBD1 | CASSILVRQGAKNIQYF | TGTGCCAGTAGTATTCTTGTCCGACAGGGAGCCAAAAACATTCAGTACTTC
TRBJ1-5 | . | TRBV19 | TRBD1 | CASRARQGSMSNQPQHF | TGTGCCAGTAGAGCTAGACAGGGGTCGATGAGCAATCAGCCCCAGCATTTT
TRBJ2-7 | few | TRBV7-2 | . | CASSPGPIYEQYF | TGTGCCAGCAGCCCGGGACCCATCTACGAGCAGTACTTC
TRBJ2-3 | few | TRBV7-9 | . | CASSLAVADTQYF | TGTGCCAGCAGCTTAGCAGTGGCAGATACGCAGTATTTT
TRBJ2-4 | . | TRBV7-4 | . | CASSRFTARERGVAKNIQYF | TGTGCCAGCAGCCGATTTACAGCTAGAGAACGTGGGGTAGCCAAAAACATTCAGTACTTC
TRBJ2-7 | . | TRBV5-1 | . | CASSLGVAGYEQYF | TGCGCCAGCAGCTTGGGTGTGGCGGGCTACGAGCAGTACTTC
TRBJ1-1 | few | TRBV7-2 | . | CASSLLRGINTEAFF | TGTGCCAGCAGCTTACTCCGAGGGATAAACACTGAAGCTTTCTTT
TRBJ1-5 | . | TRBV7-9 | . | CASSAQGTGSNQPQHF | TGTGCCAGCAGCGCGCAGGGTACTGGGAGCAATCAGCCCCAGCATTTT
TRBJ1-1 | few | TRBV10-3 | . | CAISEAANTEAFF | TGTGCCATCAGTGAGGCAGCCAACACTGAAGCTTTCTTT
TRBJ1-1 | . | TRBV29-1 | . | CSVAGGGTEAFF | TGCAGCGTTGCCGGGGGTGGGACTGAAGCTTTCTTT
TRBJ2-1 | few | TRBV7-3 | . | CASSFAGAVNGEQFF | TGTGCCAGCAGCTTTGCGGGGGCTGTCAACGGTGAGCAGTTCTTC
TRBJ2-7 | few | TRBV5-4 | . | CASSLNSAGYEQYF | TGTGCCAGCAGCTTGAACAGTGCGGGCTACGAGCAGTACTTC
TRBJ2-3 | . | TRBV7-2 | . | CASSKTRGGTDTQYF | TGTGCCAGCAGTAAAACGCGTGGGGGAACAGATACGCAGTATTTT
TRBJ2-2 | . | TRBV7-9 | . | CASSQGQLTGELFF | TGTGCCAGCAGCCAAGGACAGCTCACCGGGGAGCTGTTTTTT
TRBJ2-1 | few | TRBV9 | . | CASSTQGGSEQFF | TGTGCCAGCAGCACACAGGGAGGGAGTGAGCAGTTCTTC